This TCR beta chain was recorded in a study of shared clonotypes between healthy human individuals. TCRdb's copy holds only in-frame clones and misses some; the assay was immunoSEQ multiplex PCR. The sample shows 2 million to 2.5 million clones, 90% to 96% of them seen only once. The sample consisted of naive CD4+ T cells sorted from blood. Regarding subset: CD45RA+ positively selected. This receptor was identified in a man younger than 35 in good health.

CDR3 residues: CASGTSAYEQYF. Here the CDR3 DNA reads TGTGCCAGCGGGACTAGTGCCTACGAGCAGTACTTC. The chain links TRBV7-9 to TRBJ2-7; 8 nucleotides agree with TRBD2. CDR3 length: 12 amino acids. Germline V gives CDR1 SEHNR, CDR2 FQNEAQ (reference sequence). With 8 bases clipped from V and 2 bases from J, the junction kept 2 bases outside the gene matches.